This T cell receptor beta chain derives from a study of CD8+ T cells in alopecia areata. Study outcomes and limitations: Many expanded lesional clones remained in scalp and blood on tofacitinib.

RNA extraction and reverse transcription yielded cDNA as sequencing template. Assay: immunoSEQ multiplex PCR; the TCRdb copy retains only in-frame clones and omits some. The sample lists some 160,000 clones; about 71% were seen once. About this clone: Its antigen is undetermined.

Trimming removed 4 bases from V and 8 bases from J; junction bases left unmatched: 9. Per germline, CDR1 SGHTA and CDR2 FQGNSA. The CDR3 contains 14 residues. The treatment was: oral pan-JAK inhibitor, 5-10 mg twice daily. Sample: CD4+ T cells sorted from blood, taken at week 4, from a patient treated with tofacitinib. V usage is TRBV7-2 and J usage is TRBJ1-2; 8 positions match TRBD1. This receptor was taken from a human donor with alopecia areata. The CDR3 DNA reads as TGTGCCAGCAGCTCTTCAGGGGGCGCATACGGCTACACCTTC. Translating it yields CASSSSGGAYGYTF.